Listed here is a single T cell receptor (beta chain). The data stem from a study of OX40 agonist ivuxolimab in advanced cancers. Background on the study: The study enrolled dose-escalation patients with hepatocellular carcinoma, melanoma, renal cell or head and neck cancer.

Peripheral blood came from all dose cohorts at three timepoints. The data were produced by immunoSEQ multiplex PCR, yet TCRdb's version contains in-frame clones alone and is incomplete. The sample lists 71,000 or so clones, around 80% occurring once. The CDR3 has 17 residues. The germline V gene has CDR1 SGHRS and CDR2 YFSETQ. V was pared by 4 bases and J by 0 bases, with 17 bases between. V and J are TRBV5-1 and TRBJ2-1; D is possibly TRBD1 (5 bases). The source material was CD4+ or CD8+ T cells sorted from blood, sampled in a trial of the OX40 agonist ivuxolimab. The TCR sequence derives from an adult with an advanced solid tumor such as melanoma, head and neck, liver or kidney cancer. The CDR3 loop reads CASSLPTGTVSYNEQFF. CDR3 DNA sequence: TGCGCCAGCAGCCTCCCCACAGGAACAGTCTCCTACAATGAGCAGTTCTTC.